This TCR beta chain was profiled in a study of OX40 agonist ivuxolimab in advanced cancers. The wider study: Ivuxolimab is an agonistic anti-OX40 (CD134) antibody, and patients were treated with it. A diagnosis of hepatocellular carcinoma, melanoma, renal cell or head and neck cancer was present in dose-escalation patients. Eligibility admitted prior anti-PD-1, anti-PD-L1 or anti-CTLA-4 therapy; 35% to 40% had some.

Patients were excluded for autoimmune disease history or systemic immunosuppression. Profiled with immunoSEQ multiplex PCR; TCRdb holds only in-frame clones, not every one. The sample has tens of thousands of clones; approximately 92% are singletons. Trimming took off 8 bases at V and 3 bases at J, with 14 bases between the two ends. The CDR3 sequence is 14 residues long. CDR1 and CDR2 (germline): MNHNS, SASEGT. The material was CD4+ or CD8+ T cells sorted from blood, obtained in a trial of the OX40 agonist ivuxolimab. This sequence joins TRBV6-1 and TRBJ1-3; no clear D. This clonotype was sampled from an adult with an advanced solid tumor such as melanoma, head and neck, liver or kidney cancer. The CDR3 DNA is TGTGCCAGCCTTTTTGCGGGGTATGGAAACACCATATATTTT. Amino acids: CASLFAGYGNTIYF.